The 2 T cell receptor beta chains in this list originate from one sample, sequenced in a study of STAT3 mutations in large granular lymphocyte leukemia. Libraries were prepared by immunoSEQ multiplex PCR; TCRdb keeps only in-frame clonotypes and omits some of them. Among about 9,200 clones listed, roughly 91% were seen once. These receptors have no identified antigens. Study observations and caveats: In T-cell large granular lymphocyte leukemia, about half of patients showed multiple immunodominant subclonotypes.

The specimen sequenced was peripheral blood mononuclear cells. These receptors came from a man in his 60s with T-cell large granular lymphocyte leukemia. Some clones in this sample may be carry-over from other donors' samples.

The CDR3 nucleotides are TGTGCCAGTAACAGCCAGAGCTCTGGAAACACCATATATTTT. Amino acid sequence: CASNSQSSGNTIYF. The chain recombines TRBV19 with TRBJ1-3, with D unresolved. Germline-derived CDR1 and CDR2 are LNHDA and SQIVND (reference sequence). The CDR3 extends over 14 amino acids. The germline V and J ends were trimmed by 7 bases and 0 bases, with 10 bases remaining between them. The full variable domain, its missing parts supplied by reference TRBV19 and TRBJ1-3, is DGGITQSPKYLFRKEGQNVTLSCEQNLNHDAMYWYRQDPGQGLRLIYYSQIVNDFQKGDIAEGYSVSREKKESFPLTVTSAQKNPTAFYLCASNSQSSGNTIYFGEGSWLTVV.

V and J are TRBV4-2 and TRBJ2-7; TRBD1 aligns across 9 bases. V shed 1 base and J 5 bases; nucleotides not matched to a gene: 12. CDR3 length: 17 amino acids. Germline CDR1 reads LGHNA; CDR2 reads YNFKEQ. As DNA, the CDR3 is TGTGCCAGCAGCCAAGGCTTCCTCCGGGACAGGGACCACGAGCAGTACTTC. Translated: CASSQGFLRDRDHEQYF.